The 8 T cell receptor beta chains listed next were all sequenced from one sample in a study of blood T cell repertoires in COVID-19. TCRdb's copy holds only in-frame clones and misses some; the assay was immunoSEQ multiplex PCR. The sample records roughly 70,000 clones, roughly 87% being singletons. Sequenced material: peripheral blood. The receptors were gathered from an elderly woman with active or convalescent COVID-19.

The CDR3 DNA is TGTGCCAGCAGCCAAGATTTGTCACTGGAGACCCAGTACTTC. This gives the protein CASSQDLSLETQYF. The chain couples TRBV3-1 (or the pseudogene TRBV3-2) to TRBJ2-5; D remains unclear. Germline V lookup: CDR1 LGHDT, CDR2 YNNKEL (reference sequence). The CDR3 is made up of 14 amino acids. The V end was cut by 0 bases, the J end by 5 bases, with 10 bases between.

This chain uses TRBV9 with TRBJ2-7, with 8 nucleotides matching TRBD2. The CDR3 sequence is 17 residues long. CDR1 is SGDLS and CDR2 is YYNGEE in the germline V gene. V dropped 0 bases and J dropped 2; count of bases not matched to a gene: 10. The CDR3 spells CASSVGGSTSVAYEQYF. In nucleotides, the CDR3 is TGTGCCAGCAGCGTAGGGGGCTCGACTAGCGTGGCCTACGAGCAGTACTTC.

The chain links TRBV2 to TRBJ1-6; 7 bases match TRBD1. The V gene's germline CDR1 is SNHLY and CDR2 FYNNEI. CDR3 length: 14 amino acids. Losses at the gene ends were 5 bases for V and 10 bases for J; bases not matched to a gene: 8. The CDR3, as DNA: TGTGCCAGCAGTCCTTACAGGGGACAATCACCCCTCCACTTT. It is translated as CASSPYRGQSPLHF.

The J gene is TRBJ1-2, the V gene TRBV11-2, with 7 bases aligning to TRBD1. From germline, CDR1 is SGHAT and CDR2 FQNNGV. The length of the CDR3 is 14 residues. After removal of 5 bases from V and 6 bases from J, the junction contained 9 bases not matched to a gene. CDR3 coding DNA: TGTGCCAGCAGCCAAGGATCCGGGACAGATGGCTACACCTTC. Protein product: CASSQGSGTDGYTF.

The V call is TRBV4-3, the J call TRBJ2-1; no reliable D call. V was cut by 0 bases and J by 2 bases, with 8 bases left in between. Germline values: CDR1 LGHNA, CDR2 YSLEER. The CDR3 runs 15 residues. The CDR3 bases are TGCGCCAGCAGCCAAGAAAGCAGGACCTACAATGAGCAGTTCTTC. It yields the protein CASSQESRTYNEQFF.

The CDR3 region has the DNA TGTGCCAGCGGGGGAATCACTTCCCCTATTAGCAATCAGCCCCAGCATTTT. Its protein is CASGGITSPISNQPQHF. V and J are TRBV19 and TRBJ1-5; weak D call: TRBD1 (5 bases). Germline V gene sequence: CDR1 LNHDA, CDR2 SQIVND (reference sequence). The CDR3 has 17 residues. Between the trimmed V and J ends, which lost 9 bases and 0 bases, there was a span of 21 bases.

DNA of the CDR3: TGTGCCAGCAGCTCTCAGGGGCCCCAGCATTTT. Protein: CASSSQGPQHF. The genes are TRBV7-9 and TRBJ1-5; the D gene is possibly TRBD1 (5 bases). V shed 4 bases and J shed 9 bases, with 7 bases lying between them. Germline-derived CDR1 and CDR2 are SEHNR and FQNEAQ (reference sequence). The length of the CDR3 is 11 residues.

The chain employs TRBV15 and TRBJ1-5, with 9 bases lining up with TRBD1. V lost 8 bases to trimming and J lost 4 bases; unmatched junction nucleotides: 6. Germline lookup yields CDR1 LNHNV and CDR2 YYDKDF (reference sequence). The CDR3 sequence is 14 residues long. CDR3 bases: TGTGCCACCGGCCTGGACAGGGGTAATCAGCCCCAGCATTTT. It translates to CATGLDRGNQPQHF. The entire variable domain, with the rest obtained from reference TRBV15 and TRBJ1-5, is as follows: DAMVIQNPRYQVTQFGKPVTLSCSQTLNHNVMYWYQQKSSQAPKLLFHYYDKDFNNEADTPDNFQSRRPNTSFCFLDIRSPGLGDTAMYLCATGLDRGNQPQHFGDGTRLSIL.